This TCR beta chain derives from a study of OX40 agonist ivuxolimab in advanced cancers. About the study: Partial responses occurred in three patients (one hepatocellular carcinoma, two cutaneous melanoma).

Regarding the study as a whole: Certain nonresponders likewise exhibited a low normalized T-cell clonal expansion. On average, CD8+ T cells showed a greater number of expanded clones than CD4+.

Germline values: CDR1 MNHEY, CDR2 SMNVEV (reference sequence). The CDR3 contains 15 residues. J gave up 5 bases and V 5 bases, and 5 bases lay outside the gene matches. Repertoires were generated with immunoSEQ multiplex PCR, while TCRdb's copy carries only in-frame clones and drops some. The table has about 35,000 clones, approximately 80% seen once; the top ten hold around 10%. In the case of this clone: What it binds is unknown.

The source is an adult with an advanced solid tumor such as melanoma, head and neck, liver or kidney cancer. The material was CD4+ or CD8+ T cells sorted from blood, obtained in a trial of the OX40 agonist ivuxolimab. The genes are TRBV27 and TRBJ2-1; 11 nucleotides match TRBD2. The CDR3 protein is CASSILAGANNEQFF. CDR3 DNA: TGTGCCAGCAGTATACTAGCGGGAGCCAACAATGAGCAGTTCTTC.